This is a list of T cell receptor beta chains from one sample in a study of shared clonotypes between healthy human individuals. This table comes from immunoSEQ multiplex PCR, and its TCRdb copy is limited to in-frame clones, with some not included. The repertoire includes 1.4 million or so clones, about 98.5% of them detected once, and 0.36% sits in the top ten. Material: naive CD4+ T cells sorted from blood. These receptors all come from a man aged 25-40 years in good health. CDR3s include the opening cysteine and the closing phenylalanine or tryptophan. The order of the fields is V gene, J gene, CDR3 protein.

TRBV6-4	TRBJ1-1	CASTWVCTEAFF
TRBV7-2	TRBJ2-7	CASSISTSGRSYEQYF
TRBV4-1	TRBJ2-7	CASSQVTKTYEQYF
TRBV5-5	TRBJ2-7	CASSFAGLTYEQYF
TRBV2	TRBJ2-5	CASSEALAGGSQETQYF
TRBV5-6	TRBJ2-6	CASSRRGSGANVLTF
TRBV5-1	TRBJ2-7	CASSLVSGLGEQYF
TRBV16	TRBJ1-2	CASSQMRVPSDGYTF
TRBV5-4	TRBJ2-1	CASSTGPNNEQFF
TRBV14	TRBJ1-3	CASSPLPGNTIYF
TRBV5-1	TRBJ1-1	CASSSGSRWNTEAFF
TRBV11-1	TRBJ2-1	CASSPPGSSYNEQFF